This T cell receptor beta chain stems from a study of spatial heterogeneity in lung cancer (dated by TCRdb to about 2019). Regarding the study in general: Samples were obtained from about 75 patients with early-stage, untreated non-small cell lung cancer from the lung TRACERx cohort. Follow-up PBMC samples were sequenced whenever the samples were available, and the median time to follow-up was roughly two years after resection. More beta-chain than alpha-chain transcripts were consistently detected, likely reflecting higher beta-chain transcript abundance. In the raw uncorrected reads, each unique combination of TCR and UMI appeared more than ten times on average. In non-small cell lung cancer, the study quantitatively compared TCR alpha and beta repertoires across several tumor regions, matched nontumor lung, and blood. TCR repertoire features were related to nonsynonymous mutation counts determined by whole-exome sequencing of tumor tissue. Both alpha and beta chains were TCR-sequenced in about 240 tumor regions, 64 matched nontumor lung samples and around 50 PBMC samples obtained at surgery. On the study overall, not on this receptor specifically: Confirming at a functional level the hypothesis that regional TCRs recognize regional mutations was considered to require additional single-cell paired TCR alpha and beta sequencing. Only 15 or so patients were included in the comparisons of baseline and follow-up blood repertoires. Ubiquitous expanded tumor TCRs were found in blood more often at tumor resection than at routine follow-up.

In the germline V gene, CDR1 corresponds to SGHRS and CDR2 to YFSETQ. From its cysteine to its phenylalanine, the CDR3 spans 14 amino acids. Of all the DNA, just the CDR3 is kept, 42 bases in frame from base 1. Trimming at the junction amounts to 2 bases on V and 8 bases on J, and the germline ends lie 11 bases apart. Details on this clonotype: What this receptor recognizes is not known. It has no much larger one-base neighbor in the sample; base qualities were not kept.

The time point label, read with the paper, signifies: blood at routine non-recurrence follow-up after resection. For TCR sequencing, whole RNA was extracted from tumor and nontumor lung tissue, or from cryopreserved PBMC samples, and no cell sorting was done. Only patients with enough RNA available from two or more tumor regions were chosen for TCR sequencing. Library method: 5' RACE. Sequenced on a NextSeq 500. To allow correction of PCR and sequencing errors, the TCR library protocol tagged every TCR cDNA molecule with a unique molecular identifier. Turning to the authors' computational methods: Decombinator tools were used for TCR identification, UMI-based error correction and CDR3 extraction. Expanded TCRs were defined as those above a frequency of 2 per 1,000, corresponding to the top 1% of the tumor frequency distribution. Renyi diversity was computed with the R vegan package after each repertoire had been subsampled 100 times to 5,000 TCRs. To build CDR3 similarity networks, amino acid triplet string-kernel similarity was used, and CDR3s were connected when their pairwise similarity was above 0.82. TCRdb cleaned the public reads at Q25 with fastp, built clones with MiXCR and kept in-frame beta chains. Rows are unified per CDR3 protein, each entry keeping the most common DNA and genes. For this entry, the V and J calls and clone size follow TCRdb and not the study's own pipeline. This sample gives roughly 70,000 distinct CDR3 sequences in total; about 8.2% of them show up just once. The top ten constitute 1.9% of the sample.

The V gene is TRBV5-1 and the J gene is TRBJ1-6; the D gene is perhaps TRBD1, on 5 matching bases. This TCR derives from a female donor with early-stage non-small cell lung cancer. This sample comprised PBMCs, obtained at follow-up. The nucleotides are TGCGCCAGCAGCTTAGGAGGGGCCGATTCACCCCTCCACTTT. Translated, it reads CASSLGGADSPLHF.